The 24 T cell receptor beta chains reported below all come from one sample, sequenced in a study of blood T cell repertoires in COVID-19. The assay was immunoSEQ multiplex PCR, and TCRdb's table has in-frame clones only and misses some. The sample has more than 250,000 clones, around 85% seen once. Specimen: PBMCs or T cells enriched from blood (not recorded which). The source is a man under 40 who had recovered from COVID-19.

CDR3 nucleotide sequence: TGTGCCTGGATTGGGAAGGGGGCCTACGAGCAGTACTTC. Its protein product is CAWIGKGAYEQYF. This chain uses TRBV30 with TRBJ2-7; D is possibly TRBD1 (6 bases). The V gene lost 4 bases and the J gene lost 2 bases, with 12 bases spanning the gap. CDR3 length: 13 amino acids. Looked up from germline, CDR1 is GTSNPN and CDR2 is SVGIG (reference sequence). The full variable domain, its missing parts supplied by reference TRBV30 and TRBJ2-7, is SQTIHQWPATLVQPVGSPLSLECTVEGTSNPNLYWYRQAAGRGLQLLFYSVGIGQISSEVPQNLSASRPQDRQFILSSKKLLLSDSGFYLCAWIGKGAYEQYFGPGTRLTVT.

The rearrangement links TRBV9 to TRBJ2-5; 10 bases agree with TRBD2. The V and J ends lost 5 bases and 5 bases, in that order; junction bases with no gene match: 6. CDR3 size: 14 residues. CDR1 and CDR2 (germline): SGDLS, YYNGEE. This CDR3 is CASSGSGGAETQYF. For the CDR3, the DNA is TGTGCCAGCAGTGGCAGCGGGGGGGCGGAGACCCAGTACTTC.

This chain's CDR3 is CASQRDRGGYTF. DNA for the CDR3: TGTGCTAGTCAAAGAGACCGAGGTGGCTACACCTTC. The chain carries TRBV12-5 and TRBJ1-2; D is ambiguous. The length of the CDR3 is 12 residues. V dropped 8 bases and J dropped 7 bases, with 14 bases sitting between them. Germline V CDR1 and CDR2: LGHNT, FRNRAP.

About this clone: Mismatch with germline at one junction end may stem from a read error. The gene calls are TRBV7-2 and TRBJ2-3, with D perhaps TRBD1 (5 bases). Germline assignment: CDR1 SGHTA and CDR2 FQGNSA. The CDR3 has 17 residues. CDR3 nucleotides: TGTGCCAGCACCTTAGGGTTACAGGTCACTAGCACAGATACGCAGTATTTT. Its translation is CASTLGLQVTSTDTQYF.

The table lists this clone with a count of one. V gene TRBV2 combines with J gene TRBJ2-3; D not certain. V lost 4 bases and J 3 bases, leaving 2 bases between the germline ends. CDR3 length: 11 amino acids. Germline V lookup: CDR1 SNHLY, CDR2 FYNNEI. CDR3 residues: CASSVTDTQYF. CDR3 DNA: TGTGCCAGCAGTGTAACAGATACGCAGTATTTT.

In nucleotides, the CDR3 is TGTGCTAACTCCCGCGGGGGGTCCTACAATGAGCAGTTCTTC. This gives the protein CANSRGGSYNEQFF. This chain uses TRBV12-5 with TRBJ2-1; 8 nucleotides match TRBD2. The junction had 6 bases not matched to a gene; V was cut back by 10 bases and J by 1 base. The germline V gene encodes CDR1 LGHNT and CDR2 FRNRAP. The CDR3 covers 14 residues.

The table lists this clone with a count of one. The chain combines TRBV10-2 with TRBJ1-1; the match to TRBD1 covers 8 bases. The J segment lost 0 bases and the V segment lost 6 bases, leaving 12 bases of the junction unmatched. The CDR3 length is 17 residues. Per germline, CDR1 WSHSY and CDR2 SAAADI. This chain's CDR3 is CASSLDRVRRVNTEAFF. CDR3 DNA sequence: TGCGCCAGCAGCTTGGACAGGGTTAGGAGAGTGAACACTGAAGCTTTCTTT.

The chain links TRBV11-2 to TRBJ1-1; the D gene is possibly TRBD1 (5 bases). The CDR3 has 15 residues. Germline V gene data show CDR1 as SGHAT and CDR2 as FQNNGV. V lost 6 bases and J 3 bases, leaving 17 bases between the germline ends. CDR3 protein: CASSAAGGGYTEAFF. As DNA, the CDR3 is TGTGCCAGCAGTGCCGCGGGCGGGGGGTACACTGAAGCTTTCTTT.

The chain combines TRBV13 with TRBJ2-4; 9 bases match TRBD2. V shed 4 bases and J 2 bases; nucleotides not matched to a gene: 6. CDR3 length: 16 amino acids. CDR1 is PRHDT, CDR2 FYEKMQ, per germline (reference sequence). The chain's CDR3 is CASSSGTSQSKNIQYF. The CDR3 coding sequence is TGTGCCAGCAGCTCAGGGACTAGCCAATCCAAAAACATTCAGTACTTC.

The J gene is TRBJ2-3, the V gene TRBV11-1; 7 bases map to TRBD1. The CDR3 length is 15 residues. V trimming: 5 bases; J trimming: 2 bases; junction bases outside the gene matches: 7. Germline lookup yields CDR1 SGHAT and CDR2 FQDESV (reference sequence). DNA for the CDR3: TGTGCCAGCAGCCCCGGGACAGCCTTCACAGATACGCAGTATTTT. Amino acids: CASSPGTAFTDTQYF.

The CDR3 DNA reads TGTGCCAGCAGCCAAGATGGACAGGGGATCGACGAGCAGTACTTC. This encodes CASSQDGQGIDEQYF. The chain uses TRBV4-2 and TRBJ2-7; 9 bases fit TRBD1. Germline trimming cut 0 bases from V and 5 bases from J; bases unmatched to any gene: 5. This CDR3 has 15 residues. Germline assignment: CDR1 LGHNA and CDR2 YNFKEQ.

The CDR3 here is CASSLVDRGQEETQYF. CDR3 bases: TGTGCCAGCAGCTTAGTGGACAGGGGGCAAGAAGAGACCCAGTACTTC. The V and J genes are TRBV7-2 and TRBJ2-5; 11 bases map to TRBD1. V dropped 1 base and J dropped 3; count of bases not matched to a gene: 4. There are 16 residues in the CDR3. Germline V gene data show CDR1 as SGHTA and CDR2 as FQGNSA.

A few counts support this clone. This rearrangement joins TRBV7-9 to TRBJ2-4; 10 bases are shared with TRBD2. Germline V gene lookup returns CDR1 SEHNR and CDR2 FQNEAQ (reference sequence). J was trimmed by 5 bases and V by 3 bases; bases with no gene match: 1. The CDR3 extends over 14 amino acids. DNA for the CDR3: TGTGCCAGCAGCTTCGGACTAGCGGAAAACATTCAGTACTTC. Amino acids: CASSFGLAENIQYF.

This rearrangement joins TRBV27 to TRBJ2-6; no reliable D call. Germline V CDR1 and CDR2: MNHEY, SMNVEV (reference sequence). This CDR3 is 15 amino acids long. V was trimmed by 1 base and J by 0 bases, leaving 4 bases between them. DNA for the CDR3: TGTGCCAGCAGTTTATTCTCCTCTGGGGCCAACGTCCTGACTTTC. Its translation is CASSLFSSGANVLTF. Full variable domain (missing parts from reference TRBV27 and TRBJ2-6): EAQVTQNPRYLITVTGKKLTVTCSQNMNHEYMSWYRQDPGLGLRQIYYSMNVEVTDKGDVPEGYKVSRKEKRNFPLILESPSPNQTSLYFCASSLFSSGANVLTFGAGSRLTVL.

V gene TRBV7-2 combines with J gene TRBJ1-1; D might be TRBD1 (6 bases). Per germline, CDR1 SGHTA and CDR2 FQGNSA. There are 16 residues in the CDR3. Trimming pared 2 bases from V and 3 bases from J, leaving 16 bases between. CDR3 coding DNA: TGTGCCAGCAGCTTAAATTTTTGGGCAGGGGACACTGAAGCTTTCTTT. It codes for CASSLNFWAGDTEAFF.

The chain links TRBV6-5 to TRBJ2-3; 8 nucleotides align to TRBD2. V shed 10 bases, J shed 2 bases, and the junction held 11 bases outside the gene matches. The CDR3 covers 15 residues. Germline V CDR1 and CDR2: MNHEY, SVGAGI. The CDR3 spells CATGFRLAFTDTQYF. CDR3 DNA: TGTGCCACCGGCTTCCGACTAGCGTTCACAGATACGCAGTATTTT.

This clone has just a few counts. The CDR3 is CATSAAGQGESPLHF. The DNA of the CDR3 is TGTGCCACCAGTGCCGCTGGACAGGGGGAGTCACCCCTCCACTTT. The chain combines TRBV24-1 with TRBJ1-6, with 10 nucleotides matching TRBD1. Germline V gene sequence: CDR1 KGHDR, CDR2 SFDVKD. With V trimmed by 5 bases and J by 10 bases, 7 bases remained unmatched. The CDR3 is 15 residues long.

The chain recombines TRBV14 with TRBJ2-1; 10 bases are shared with TRBD2. The V segment lost 4 bases and the J segment 9 bases; nucleotides outside the gene matches: 9. Germline V gene sequence: CDR1 SGHDN, CDR2 FVKESK. CDR3 length equals 15 residues. CDR3 in amino acids: CASSPQRGGFSEQFF. The CDR3 DNA sequence: TGTGCCAGCAGCCCTCAGCGGGGGGGCTTCAGTGAGCAGTTCTTC. The full variable domain, with the rest looked up from reference TRBV14 and TRBJ2-1, is EAGVTQFPSHSVIEKGQTVTLRCDPISGHDNLYWYRRVMGKEIKFLLHFVKESKQDESGMPNNRFLAERTGGTYSTLKVQPAELEDSGVYFCASSPQRGGFSEQFFGPGTRLTVL.

V is TRBV7-2 and J is TRBJ2-1, with D tentatively TRBD2 (6 bases). V was clipped by 5 bases and J by 13 bases, with 18 bases between them. The CDR3 loop spans 13 amino acids. The germline V gene encodes CDR1 SGHTA and CDR2 FQGNSA. The CDR3 here is CASSPGLVRGQFF. DNA for the CDR3: TGTGCCAGCAGCCCCGGGCTTGTGCGGGGACAGTTCTTC.

This clone was observed a few times. This chain joins TRBV5-4 and TRBJ1-2, with D maybe TRBD1 (5 bases). Germline V gene sequence: CDR1 SGHNT, CDR2 YYREEE (reference sequence). V dropped 4 bases and J dropped 4 bases, with 17 bases sitting between them. CDR3 size: 15 residues. This chain's CDR3 is CASSRGEGWSYGYTF. In DNA, the CDR3 is TGTGCCAGCAGCCGCGGGGAGGGGTGGTCCTATGGCTACACCTTC.

The chain is built from TRBV6-5 and TRBJ1-6, with TRBD1 identical over 7 bases. The CDR3 loop spans 16 amino acids. The germline gives CDR1 MNHEY, CDR2 SVGAGI. Trimming cost V 6 bases and J 1 base; bases outside gene matches: 6. CDR3 nucleotides: TGTGCCAGCAGCTACGACAGGGTATCCTATAATTCACCCCTCCACTTT. This codes for CASSYDRVSYNSPLHF.

The V and J genes are TRBV7-2 and TRBJ1-2; 9 positions agree with TRBD1. The CDR3 consists of 15 residues. Germline V gene data show CDR1 as SGHTA and CDR2 as FQGNSA. V lost 3 bases and J lost 6; bases outside the gene matches: 8. The CDR3 loop reads CASSLGTGFLNGYTF. In DNA, the CDR3 is TGTGCCAGCAGCTTGGGGACAGGGTTTTTAAATGGCTACACCTTC.

This clone showed up just once. The J gene is TRBJ1-4, the V gene TRBV21-1; the D call TRBD1 from the table was never checked on the DNA. TRBV21-1 is a pseudogene locus. The CDR3 contains 19 residues. CDR3 protein: CASSKLGDRDRPVSEKLFF. For the CDR3, the DNA is TGTGCCAGCAGCAAATTAGGGGACCGGGACAGGCCCGTGAGTGAAAAACTGTTTTTT.

This chain joins TRBV19 and TRBJ2-4, with D maybe TRBD1 (6 bases). Germline V gene sequence: CDR1 LNHDA, CDR2 SQIVND (reference sequence). This CDR3 region has 12 residues. Trimming took off 4 bases at V and 14 bases at J, with 15 bases between the two ends. Here the CDR3 reads CASSTRRTEKYF. DNA of the CDR3: TGTGCCAGTAGTACCCGCAGGACAGAGAAGTACTTC.